This TCR beta chain was recovered during a study of blood T cell repertoires in COVID-19. Study in general: The samples span acute and convalescent COVID-19 from the United States, Italy and Spain. Nucleic acid was either cDNA or gDNA, and it came from T cells, B-cell-depleted T cells, or PBMCs.

CDR3 size: 14 residues. The germline gives CDR1 SGHTA, CDR2 FQGTGA. Trimming pared 5 bases from V and 5 bases from J, leaving 12 bases between. In the authors' workflow: Amplifying reference gene primers gave estimates of nucleated cell counts. Here immunoSEQ multiplex PCR was the method, and the copy in TCRdb shows in-frame clones only, minus some. V, J and clone size are those of that table, while D and trimming were read from the DNA. The sample includes fewer than 500,000 clones, roughly 91% of them seen just once. The TCR was taken from a woman in her twenties or thirties with acute or convalescent COVID-19. The V and J genes are TRBV7-3 and TRBJ2-2, with a tentative D call TRBD2 (5 bases). The sequencing input was peripheral blood. DNA of the CDR3: TGTGCCAGCAGCCTGATGCCGGGGACCGGGGAGCTGTTTTTT. Amino acids: CASSLMPGTGELFF. The whole variable domain, filled in from reference TRBV7-3 and TRBJ2-2, reads GAGVSQTPSNKVTEKGKYVELRCDPISGHTALYWYRQSLGQGPEFLIYFQGTGAADDSGLPNDRFFAVRPEGSVSTLKIQRTERGDSAVYLCASSLMPGTGELFFGEGSRLTVL.